Below, one TCR beta chain is given with its context. The antigen remains unidentified. The sample is drawn from a study of T cells in tuberculosis. For the study at large: A South African cohort included IGRA-negative adolescents, latently infected IGRA-positive adolescents and adults with active tuberculosis.

Overall study findings and caveats: Selection depended on which cryopreserved specimens were available. Smaller alpha distances in active tuberculosis partly reflected shorter CDR3-alpha lengths.

The table came from immunoSEQ multiplex PCR; TCRdb's copy has only in-frame clones and leaves some out. Of roughly 40,000 clones in the sample, approximately 95% are singletons; the top ten hold 3.6%. This clonotype was sampled from a donor aged 10-29 years with latent tuberculosis or without tuberculosis infection. Sequenced: PBMCs.

The CDR3 bases are TGCGCCAGCAGCCAATCGAGAAGTCAAGCTTTCTTT. This gives the protein CASSQSRSQAFF. The chain is built from TRBV4-1 and TRBJ1-1; D ambiguous. The CDR3 runs to 12 residues. Trimming left V 2 bases short and J 9 bases short, with 10 bases between. The germline V gene encodes CDR1 MGHRA and CDR2 YSYEKL.